The TCR beta chain described here comes from a study of beta chain features in type 1 diabetes. General observations from the study: When VDJ junctions were examined, type 1 diabetes patients showed fewer insertions and more deletions. Moderate but significant shortening of TCRB CDR3s was recorded in all four CD4+ subsets from Type 1 diabetes patients. It was among patients, rather than healthy donors, that naive, central memory and Treg TCRB repertoires appeared more similar.

cDNA synthesis used the whole RNA isolate, giving expressed TCRB sequences. About 3.57 million reads, on average, came from each naive, central memory and regulatory T cell sample. Profiled with immunoSEQ multiplex PCR; TCRdb holds only in-frame clones, not every one. The data show some 350,000 clones, with 9.6% seen just once and about 0.64% held by the top ten. As concerns this clone: Its antigen is as yet unknown.

Germline values: CDR1 MDHEN, CDR2 SYDVKM. CDR3 length: 16 residues. Trimming cost V 6 bases and J 3 bases; bases outside gene matches: 9. The sequenced sample consisted of central memory CD4+ T cells from blood. The receptor's source is a man between 25 and 39 years old with type 1 diabetes. V and J are TRBV28 and TRBJ1-4; 8 bases match TRBD1. CDR3 residues: CASRRQGPAPNEKLFF. CDR3 sequence (DNA): TGTGCCAGCAGGCGACAGGGGCCGGCCCCTAATGAAAAACTGTTTTTT.